The 18 T cell receptor beta chains below all came from one sample that was sequenced in a study of blood T cell repertoires in COVID-19. Assay: immunoSEQ multiplex PCR; the TCRdb copy retains only in-frame clones and omits some. The sample includes approximately 280,000 clones, 70% to 90% of them seen just once. The sequenced sample was peripheral blood. Receptors were obtained from a woman aged 55-69 years with acute or convalescent COVID-19.

The chain is built from TRBV6-5 and TRBJ2-3, with D possibly being TRBD2 (5 bases). Germline CDR1 MNHEY, CDR2 SVGAGI. CDR3 length: 14 residues. V shed 0 bases and J shed 7 bases, with 11 bases lying between them. This chain's CDR3 is CASSYSGLPNTQYF. CDR3 nucleotide sequence: TGTGCCAGCAGTTACTCTGGACTCCCTAATACGCAGTATTTT.

V gene TRBV6-5 combines with J gene TRBJ2-7; 11 nucleotides align to TRBD2. The V gene end was trimmed by 0 bases and the J gene end by 6 bases; junction bases not matched to a gene: 4. The CDR3 contains 15 residues. Germline V CDR1 and CDR2: MNHEY, SVGAGI. CDR3 DNA sequence: TGTGCCAGCAGTTACTCGCTAGCGGGAGGTGGCGAGCAGTACTTC. Its translation: CASSYSLAGGGEQYF.

This chain uses TRBV27 with TRBJ2-5; TRBD1 aligns across 10 bases. From germline, CDR1 is MNHEY and CDR2 SMNVEV (reference sequence). After removal of 6 bases from V and 4 bases from J, the junction contained 5 bases not matched to a gene. The CDR3 has 14 amino acids. The CDR3 region is CASSGQGGSETQYF. DNA for the CDR3: TGTGCCAGCAGCGGACAGGGGGGGTCAGAGACCCAGTACTTC.

This chain joins TRBV9 and TRBJ1-1, with D possibly TRBD1 on 6 matching bases. This CDR3 spans 15 amino acids. Germline V gene lookup returns CDR1 SGDLS and CDR2 YYNGEE. V was cut by 0 bases and J by 1 base, with 10 bases left in between. The CDR3 spells CASSVGGGANTEAFF. CDR3 sequence (DNA): TGTGCCAGCAGCGTAGGTGGGGGGGCGAACACTGAAGCTTTCTTT.

The gene calls are TRBV4-2 and TRBJ2-3; 7 positions match TRBD2. Germline CDR1 LGHNA, CDR2 YNFKEQ. The CDR3 has 17 amino acids. J was trimmed by 3 bases and V by 1 base; bases with no gene match: 10. This chain's CDR3 is CASSQVGPQGGTDTQYF. CDR3 nucleotide sequence: TGTGCCAGCAGCCAAGTTGGTCCCCAGGGAGGGACAGATACGCAGTATTTT.

This chain connects TRBV28 to TRBJ1-2; TRBD1 matches 10 bases. Germline loops: CDR1 MDHEN, CDR2 SYDVKM. This CDR3 spans 12 amino acids. The junction had 5 bases not matched to a gene; V was cut back by 8 bases and J by 8 bases. CDR3 loop: CASQDRGDGYTF. The CDR3 DNA reads as TGTGCCAGCCAGGACAGGGGGGACGGCTACACCTTC.

A single count supports this clone. The J gene is TRBJ2-3, the V gene TRBV24-1; no reliable D call. Germline V gene sequence: CDR1 KGHDR, CDR2 SFDVKD. This CDR3 has 14 residues. Trimming took off 2 bases at V and 2 bases at J, with 7 bases between the two ends. CDR3: CATSDWQPTDTQYF. The DNA for the CDR3 is TGTGCCACCAGTGATTGGCAACCCACAGATACGCAGTATTTT.

The chain has TRBV7-2 and TRBJ2-3, with D hard to call. CDR3 length: 12 residues. V shed 2 bases and J shed 5 bases, with 5 bases lying between them. From germline, CDR1 is SGHTA and CDR2 FQGNSA. The DNA of the CDR3 is TGTGCCAGCAGCTTATTAGTAGATACGCAGTATTTT. It encodes CASSLLVDTQYF.

The table lists this clone with a count of one. The gene calls are TRBV15 and TRBJ1-3; D is possibly TRBD1 (5 bases). In germline, CDR1 is LNHNV, CDR2 YYDKDF (reference sequence). This CDR3 is built from 17 residues. V gave up 3 bases and J gave up 0 bases, with 15 bases separating them. CDR3 region: CATSRTGTLSSGNTIYF. The CDR3 DNA sequence: TGTGCCACCAGCAGGACCGGGACTCTCAGCTCTGGAAACACCATATATTTT.

The chain recombines TRBV29-1 with TRBJ1-5; TRBD1 might be the D (5 bases). The CDR3 loop spans 13 amino acids. The germline gives CDR1 SQVTM, CDR2 ANQGSEA. Trimming took off 4 bases at V and 2 bases at J, with 9 bases between the two ends. The CDR3 here is CSVAPGGNQPQHF. The CDR3 DNA is TGCAGCGTTGCCCCGGGGGGCAATCAGCCCCAGCATTTT.

The chain carries TRBV5-8 and TRBJ1-1, with 8 bases that match TRBD1. Germline V gene lookup returns CDR1 SGHTS and CDR2 YDEGEE. The CDR3 spans 15 residues. Germline trimming cut 0 bases from V and 3 bases from J; bases unmatched to any gene: 4. CDR3 loop: CASSLDRGFDTEAFF. CDR3 DNA sequence: TGTGCCAGCAGCTTGGACAGGGGGTTCGACACTGAAGCTTTCTTT.

The rearrangement uses TRBV6-5 and TRBJ2-7; 9 bases are a match to TRBD1. Trimming cost V 8 bases and J 9 bases; bases outside gene matches: 14. The germline V gene has CDR1 MNHEY and CDR2 SVGAGI. This CDR3 has 14 amino acids. CDR3 protein: CASGKTGGRIGQYF. In DNA form, the CDR3 reads TGTGCCAGCGGAAAGACAGGGGGGAGGATTGGGCAGTACTTC.

Written as DNA, the CDR3 is TGCGCCAGCAGCCCCGACAGGGGATCAGAGACCCAGTACTTC. It encodes CASSPDRGSETQYF. This rearrangement joins TRBV5-1 to TRBJ2-5; 8 positions match TRBD1. V was pared by 4 bases and J by 4 bases, with 6 bases of the junction left unmatched. Per germline, CDR1 SGHRS and CDR2 YFSETQ. The CDR3 consists of 14 residues.

The CDR3: CASSLVFSGGTYEQYF. CDR3 coding DNA: TGTGCCAGCAGCTTAGTTTTTAGCGGGGGCACCTACGAGCAGTACTTC. The rearrangement joins TRBV7-2 to TRBJ2-7, with 9 nucleotides matching TRBD2. Trimming at V came to 1 base and at J to 2 bases, leaving 6 bases not matched to a gene. The germline V gene encodes CDR1 SGHTA and CDR2 FQGNSA. This CDR3 has 16 amino acids.

The chain employs TRBV28 and TRBJ2-5; tentatively, D is TRBD2 (5 bases). CDR3 length: 13 amino acids. Trimming took 5 bases from V and 5 from J, leaving 12 bases between them. Per the germline V gene, CDR1 is MDHEN and CDR2 is SYDVKM. The CDR3 region has the DNA TGTGCCAGCAGTGCAGCCTCGGGGGAGACCCAGTACTTC. This sequence encodes CASSAASGETQYF.

The CDR3 DNA reads as TGTGCCAGCAGTTCCCCCGGGACAGGCGGCAATCAGCCCCAGCATTTT. Translating it yields CASSSPGTGGNQPQHF. The chain recombines TRBV28 with TRBJ1-5; 8 positions match TRBD1. The CDR3 extends over 16 amino acids. J lost 2 bases, V lost 4 bases, and 7 bases had no gene match. Germline-derived CDR1 and CDR2 are MDHEN and SYDVKM. The full variable domain, in which reference TRBV28 and TRBJ1-5 provide the parts outside the CDR3, is DVKVTQSSRYLVKRTGEKVFLECVQDMDHENMFWYRQDPGLGLRLIYFSYDVKMKEKGDIPEGYSVSREKKERFSLILESASTNQTSMYLCASSSPGTGGNQPQHFGDGTRLSIL.

The rearrangement uses TRBV5-1 and TRBJ1-1, with TRBD1 as a possible D gene (6 bases). The CDR3 extends over 16 amino acids. The germline V gene encodes CDR1 SGHRS and CDR2 YFSETQ. V was clipped by 0 bases and J by 3 bases, with 15 bases between them. The CDR3 region is CASSLVGGGQDTEAFF. The CDR3 region has the DNA TGCGCCAGCAGCTTGGTAGGCGGGGGGCAGGACACTGAAGCTTTCTTT.

The rearrangement joins TRBV5-6 to TRBJ2-5; D gene unclear. The CDR3 sequence is 13 residues long. Germline CDR1 reads SGHDT; CDR2 reads YYEEEE. Trimming removed 1 base from V and 5 bases from J, with 9 bases in between. Written as DNA, the CDR3 is TGTGCCAGCAGCTTGACCAACATGGAGACCCAGTACTTC. It is translated as CASSLTNMETQYF.